This T cell receptor (beta chain) was found in a study of beta chain features in type 1 diabetes. Study as a whole: Sorted cell examination encompassed around 100,000,000 cells across all samples. Study observations and caveats: The naive, central memory and Treg TCRB repertoires showed an apparent similarity that was greater among patients than among healthy donors. When Type 1 diabetes patients were examined, their TCRB CDR3s proved moderately but significantly shorter in all four CD4+ subsets.

Germline values: CDR1 SGHVS, CDR2 FNYEAQ. The V end was cut by 5 bases, the J end by 1 base, with 3 bases between. The length of the CDR3 is 11 residues. Expressed TCRB transcripts were sequenced because the isolated RNA had all been reverse transcribed beforehand. Only in-frame clones appear in the TCRdb table, and some are missing; sequencing was by immunoSEQ multiplex PCR. The sample has about 640,000 clones, 9.5% to 15% seen once. Note on this clone: The antigen is not known.

The specimen was naive CD4+ T cells from blood. The receptor comes from a man aged 25 to 45 with type 1 diabetes. J is TRBJ2-7 and V is TRBV7-6; no clear D. CDR3 region: CASSDSYEQYF. The CDR3 DNA is TGTGCCAGCAGCGATTCCTACGAGCAGTACTTC.